Listed below are T cell receptor beta chains from one sample, sequenced in a study of identical twins. TCRdb used MiXCR to reprocess the 5' RACE reads, holding one entry per CDR3 protein. The sample has 450,000 to 650,000 distinct CDR3 sequences, roughly 9.9% seen once; the top ten hold 2.5% to 3.5%. This sample was also put to use in a study of yellow fever vaccine responses in identical twins.

Sequenced: PBMCs. The receptors stem from a woman aged 18 to 35 in good health. Each CDR3 is given with its conserved first and last residue. The D gene is left open where the match is weak. The listing skips clone size in some rows; elsewhere it reads once, few, many or a size class.

TRBV5-6,NA,15,NA,TRBJ1-1,TGTGCCAGCAGCTTGTGGGCGTCTGGGGACACTGAAGCTTTCTTT,CASSLWASGDTEAFF
TRBV12-3/TRBV12-4,NA,13,NA,TRBJ2-1,TGTGCCACCCATATAAAACCCTACAATGAGCAGTTCTTC,CATHIKPYNEQFF
TRBV5-1,many,16,NA,TRBJ2-2,TGCGCCAGCAGCTTGGGAGTCAGGGGCGTCCCCGGGGAGCTGTTTTTT,CASSLGVRGVPGELFF
TRBV20-1,many,21,TRBD2,TRBJ2-1,TGCAGTGCTAGAGACCCCTCAGTGGTTCTAGCGGGAGGGCTTTTGCCTAATGAGCAGTTCTTC,CSARDPSVVLAGGLLPNEQFF
TRBV25-1,few,12,NA,TRBJ2-5,TGTGCCAGCAGTGTATTATCAGAGACCCAGTACTTC,CASSVLSETQYF
TRBV11-2,many,15,NA,TRBJ2-7,TGTGCCAGCAGCTTAAGGGTCGCGGGGTCCTACGAGCAGTACTTC,CASSLRVAGSYEQYF
TRBV7-3,NA,15,NA,TRBJ2-3,TGTGCCAGCAGCTTAATCGGACAGAGCACAGATACGCAGTATTTT,CASSLIGQSTDTQYF
TRBV3-1,NA,14,NA,TRBJ1-1,TGTGCCAGCAGCCGAGGGGGTGATGAGACTGAAGCTTTCTTT,CASSRGGDETEAFF
TRBV12-3/TRBV12-4,many,14,NA,TRBJ1-2,TGTGCCAGCAGTTGGGGGGCGTCGGGATATGGCTACACCTTC,CASSWGASGYGYTF
TRBV10-3,NA,16,TRBD1,TRBJ1-5,TGTGCCATCAGTGAGGCAGACAGGGGTGGCAATCAGCCCCAGCATTTT,CAISEADRGGNQPQHF
TRBV12-3/TRBV12-4,few,15,TRBD1,TRBJ2-7,TGTGCCAGCAGGATGAGAGGACAGGGAGCGTACGAGCAGTACTTC,CASRMRGQGAYEQYF
TRBV12-3/TRBV12-4,NA,14,NA,TRBJ1-4,TGTGCCAGCAGTTTTTTTGCAACTAATGAAAAACTGTTTTTT,CASSFFATNEKLFF
TRBV5-1,many,16,NA,TRBJ2-5,TGCGCCAGCAGCTTGGACGGGACGGCGGTTTGGGAGACCCAGTACTTC,CASSLDGTAVWETQYF
TRBV7-8,NA,16,TRBD2,TRBJ2-5,TGTGCCAGCAGCTTAGTGGCTAGCGGGTTACCCGGGACCCAGTACTTC,CASSLVASGLPGTQYF
TRBV20-1,few,14,NA,TRBJ2-2,TGCAGCCCTTATCACGACAGAAACACCGGGGAGCTGTTTTTT,CSPYHDRNTGELFF
TRBV29-1,few,12,NA,TRBJ2-2,TGCAGCGTCCGAGGGGCGACCGGGGAGCTGTTTTTT,CSVRGATGELFF
TRBV6-1,few,13,NA,TRBJ2-3,TGTGCCAGCAGGGTGGGTTTTACAGATACGCAGTATTTT,CASRVGFTDTQYF
TRBV29-1,many,13,NA,TRBJ2-3,TGCAGCGGGGGGGTTAGAGGAACAGATACGCAGTATTTT,CSGGVRGTDTQYF
TRBV12-3/TRBV12-4,NA,17,TRBD2,TRBJ2-3,TGTGCCAGCTGCCGGGGACTAGCGGGGGGTCCCACAGATACGCAGTATTTT,CASCRGLAGGPTDTQYF
TRBV3-1,many,16,NA,TRBJ2-1,TGTGCCAGCAGCCAGGAAACCACACTAAGTAACAATGAGCAGTTCTTC,CASSQETTLSNNEQFF
TRBV27,many,11,NA,TRBJ2-5,TGTGCCACCGAAGGGGCCGGGACCCAGTACTTC,CATEGAGTQYF
TRBV7-2,NA,15,TRBD2,TRBJ2-7,TGTGCCAGCAGCAATGGACTAGCGGGGCTCTACGAGCAGTACTTC,CASSNGLAGLYEQYF
TRBV12-3/TRBV12-4,few,13,NA,TRBJ1-1,TGTGCCAGCATTATCGGTCGGAACACTGAAGCTTTCTTT,CASIIGRNTEAFF
TRBV20-1,NA,11,NA,TRBJ2-2,TGCAGTGCTCACCGCCCGGGGGAGCTGTTTTTT,CSAHRPGELFF
TRBV29-1,NA,15,TRBD1,TRBJ2-7,TGCAGCGTTGAAGGGGGGCAGGGGGTAACCTACGAGCAGTACTTC,CSVEGGQGVTYEQYF
TRBV20-1,many,13,NA,TRBJ2-7,TGCAGTGCTAGCAACTCGGACTGGTACGAGCAGTACTTC,CSASNSDWYEQYF
TRBV7-2,NA,16,TRBD2,TRBJ2-3,TGTGCCAGCAGCCTCCCTCCCGGGGGGGGCACAGATACGCAGTATTTT,CASSLPPGGGTDTQYF
TRBV7-3,NA,17,NA,TRBJ1-3,TGTGCCAGCAGCGTACAGAACCTGACCGGCTCTGGAAACACCATATATTTT,CASSVQNLTGSGNTIYF
TRBV12-3/TRBV12-4,NA,16,TRBD1,TRBJ2-3,TGTGCCAGCAGTTTAAGGGGACAGGGGTCTACAGATACGCAGTATTTT,CASSLRGQGSTDTQYF
TRBV7-2,few,15,NA,TRBJ1-6,TGTGCCAGCAGCCCAGGGACCGAAAGAAATTCACCCCTCCACTTT,CASSPGTERNSPLHF
TRBV18,many,13,NA,TRBJ2-2,TGTGCCAGCTCACCACCGTCGTCCGGGGAGCTGTTTTTT,CASSPPSSGELFF
TRBV7-9,many,12,NA,TRBJ2-5,TGTGCCAGCAGCTTTCAGAAAGAGACCCAGTACTTC,CASSFQKETQYF
TRBV15,many,15,TRBD2,TRBJ2-3,TGTGCCACCAGCAGTAGGACTAGCGGGCCAGATACGCAGTATTTT,CATSSRTSGPDTQYF
TRBV5-1,many,17,TRBD1,TRBJ2-1,TGCGCCAGCAGCGCGGCGGGTCACAGGGGTGGTTACAATGAGCAGTTCTTC,CASSAAGHRGGYNEQFF
TRBV7-2,many,14,TRBD1,TRBJ1-1,TGTGCCAGCGATACAGGGGGCGCGAACACTGAAGCTTTCTTT,CASDTGGANTEAFF
TRBV11-2,NA,14,NA,TRBJ2-7,TGTGCCAGCAGCGAGGGCCCTTTGTCCTACGAGCAGTACTTC,CASSEGPLSYEQYF
TRBV11-2,many,15,NA,TRBJ2-5,TGTGCCAGCAGCTTAGACGGGCAAGGCCAAGAGACCCAGTACTTC,CASSLDGQGQETQYF
TRBV7-2,many,12,NA,TRBJ2-1,TGTGCCAGCAGCAAGGAGCGCAATGAGCAGTTCTTC,CASSKERNEQFF
TRBV4-2,many,15,NA,TRBJ2-6,TGTGCCAGCAGCCAAGGAATCTCTGGGGCCAACGTCCTGACTTTC,CASSQGISGANVLTF
TRBV21-1,NA,14,NA,TRBJ2-7,TGTGCCAGCCGCGAGTCCGGGAGGCCCCACGAGCAGTACTTC,CASRESGRPHEQYF
TRBV11-1,NA,13,NA,TRBJ2-7,TGTGCCAGCAGCCAAAAGGGTTTCGGCGAGCAGTACTTC,CASSQKGFGEQYF
TRBV12-3/TRBV12-4,NA,13,NA,TRBJ2-1,TGTGCCAGCAGTTTAAAGGAGTCGGGGAAGGAGTTCTTC,CASSLKESGKEFF